The 8 T cell receptor beta chains below come from one sample, sequenced in a study of blood T cell repertoires in COVID-19. Sequenced by immunoSEQ multiplex PCR; TCRdb stores in-frame clones only, minus some. The data show some 250,000 clones, around 79% seen once. Source material: peripheral blood. All receptors derive from a woman aged 80 or older with acute or convalescent COVID-19.

The chain combines TRBV6-5 with TRBJ2-7; 12 bases agree with TRBD2. Germline CDR1 reads MNHEY; CDR2 reads SVGAGI. This CDR3 is built from 16 residues. After removal of 0 bases from V and 2 bases from J, the junction contained 2 bases not matched to a gene. As DNA, the CDR3 is TGTGCCAGCAGTTACTCTCCTAGCGGGGGGGCCTACGAGCAGTACTTC. Translating it yields CASSYSPSGGAYEQYF.

The J gene is TRBJ2-3, the V gene TRBV2; TRBD2 aligns across 13 bases. The V gene end was trimmed by 4 bases and the J gene end by 4 bases; junction bases not matched to a gene: 2. This CDR3 is built from 15 residues. CDR1 is SNHLY, CDR2 FYNNEI, per germline. This CDR3 is CASSALAGGADTQYF. The DNA for the CDR3 is TGTGCCAGCAGTGCACTAGCGGGAGGGGCAGATACGCAGTATTTT.

This clone was detected only once. V usage is TRBV25-1 and J usage is TRBJ2-5; a weak D match, TRBD2 (5 bases). This CDR3 region has 15 residues. Germline values: CDR1 MGHDK, CDR2 SYGVNS. The V end lost 4 bases, the J end lost 3 bases, and 15 bases lay between the germline ends. The CDR3: CASSAGFEEEETQYF. The CDR3 DNA follows: TGTGCCAGCAGTGCAGGTTTTGAGGAGGAAGAGACCCAGTACTTC. Complete variable domain (other parts from reference TRBV25-1 and TRBJ2-5): EADIYQTPRYLVIGTGKKITLECSQTMGHDKMYWYQQDPGMELHLIHYSYGVNSTEKGDLSSESTVSRIRTEHFPLTLESARPSHTSQYLCASSAGFEEEETQYFGPGTRLLVL.

The chain links TRBV5-1 to TRBJ1-1; TRBD1 matches 10 bases. Germline assignment: CDR1 SGHRS and CDR2 YFSETQ. J gave up 1 base and V 4 bases, and 4 bases lay outside the gene matches. The CDR3 runs to 15 residues. CDR3 amino acids: CASSIRTGGNTEAFF. In DNA form, the CDR3 reads TGCGCCAGCAGCATCCGGACAGGGGGGAACACTGAAGCTTTCTTT.

This chain links TRBV5-4 with TRBJ2-7, with D unclear. Trimming shortened V by 4 bases and J by 2 bases, and 7 bases separated the two germline ends. This CDR3 contains 12 residues. Germline values: CDR1 SGHNT, CDR2 YYREEE (reference sequence). CDR3 residues: CASSINAYEQYF. CDR3 nucleotide sequence: TGTGCCAGCAGCATAAATGCCTACGAGCAGTACTTC.

This clone appeared many times. The chain uses TRBV6-2 or TRBV6-3 and TRBJ1-2, with a weak D call TRBD1 (5 bases). V was cut by 0 bases and J by 4 bases, with 15 bases left in between. CDR1 and CDR2 (germline): MNHEY, SVGEGT. The CDR3 runs 16 residues. DNA of the CDR3: TGTGCCAGCAGTTACTCAATGGCGGGACTCATCTATGGCTACACCTTC. It is translated as CASSYSMAGLIYGYTF.

CDR3 DNA sequence: TGTGCCAGCAGTCCAACGCGGAACACTGAAGCTTTCTTT. Translation gives CASSPTRNTEAFF. The J gene is TRBJ1-1, the V gene TRBV6-5; D remains ambiguous. V lost 5 bases and J 1 base, leaving 8 bases between the germline ends. Per the germline V gene, CDR1 is MNHEY and CDR2 is SVGAGI. This CDR3 region has 13 residues.

The chain has TRBV27 and TRBJ2-4, with D possibly matching TRBD2 (5 bases). Germline V CDR1 and CDR2: MNHEY, SMNVEV (reference sequence). There are 15 residues in the CDR3. Trimming took 6 bases from V and 0 from J, leaving 12 bases between them. DNA for the CDR3: TGTGCCAGCAGCAATCTAGGACTAGCCAAAAACATTCAGTACTTC. Translated, it gives CASSNLGLAKNIQYF.